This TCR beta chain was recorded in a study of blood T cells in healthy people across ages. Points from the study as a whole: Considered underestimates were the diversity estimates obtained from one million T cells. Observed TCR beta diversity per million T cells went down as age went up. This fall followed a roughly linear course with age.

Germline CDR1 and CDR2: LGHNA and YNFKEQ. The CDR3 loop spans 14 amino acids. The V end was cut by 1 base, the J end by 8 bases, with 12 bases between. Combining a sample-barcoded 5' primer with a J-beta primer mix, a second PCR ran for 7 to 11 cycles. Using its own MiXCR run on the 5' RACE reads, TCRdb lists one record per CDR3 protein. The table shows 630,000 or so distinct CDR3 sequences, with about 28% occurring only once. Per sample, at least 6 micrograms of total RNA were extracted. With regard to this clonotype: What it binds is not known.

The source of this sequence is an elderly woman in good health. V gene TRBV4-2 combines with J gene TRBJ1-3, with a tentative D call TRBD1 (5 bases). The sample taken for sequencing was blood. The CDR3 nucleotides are TGTGCCAGCAGCCAAGGAAACCCGGGGGACACCATATATTTT. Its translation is CASSQGNPGDTIYF.